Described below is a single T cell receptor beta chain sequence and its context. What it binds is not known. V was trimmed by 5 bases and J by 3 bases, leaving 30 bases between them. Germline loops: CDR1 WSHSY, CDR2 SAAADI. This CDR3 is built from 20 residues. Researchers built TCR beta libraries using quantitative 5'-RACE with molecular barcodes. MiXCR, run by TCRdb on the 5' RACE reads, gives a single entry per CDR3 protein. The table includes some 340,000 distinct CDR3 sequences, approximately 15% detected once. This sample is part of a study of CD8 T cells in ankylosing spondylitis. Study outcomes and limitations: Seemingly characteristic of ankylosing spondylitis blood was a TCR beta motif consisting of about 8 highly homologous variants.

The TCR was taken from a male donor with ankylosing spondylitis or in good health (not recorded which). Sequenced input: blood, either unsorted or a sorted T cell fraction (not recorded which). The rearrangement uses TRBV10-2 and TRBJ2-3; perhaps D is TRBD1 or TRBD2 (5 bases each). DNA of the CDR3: TGCGCCAGCAGTCTAAGGGGAAAGCGGACCAACTCGGCGGGTACAGATACGCAGTATTTT. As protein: CASSLRGKRTNSAGTDTQYF.